This T cell receptor beta chain derives from a study of blood T cell repertoires in COVID-19. Looking at the study overall: Acute-phase and convalescent COVID-19 samples originated in the United States, Italy and Spain. PBMCs, B-cell-depleted T cells, or T cells were the source of the cDNA or gDNA that made up the material.

In the study's own analysis: Scientists estimated how many nucleated cells there were by amplifying reference gene primers. Generated by immunoSEQ multiplex PCR, the TCRdb table keeps only in-frame clones and is missing some. The V and J calls and clone size were taken over from that table, and D and trimming were inferred from the DNA. The sample holds about 71,000 clones, roughly 84% seen once. Germline CDR1 and CDR2: KGHSH and LQKENI. V was pared by 2 bases and J by 4 bases, with 6 bases of the junction left unmatched. There are 15 residues in the CDR3. The receptor was isolated from a man aged 50-60 years with active COVID-19. The sample consisted of peripheral blood. The chain combines TRBV18 with TRBJ2-5; 8 positions agree with TRBD1. The chain's CDR3 is CASSPSRGQLETQYF. DNA of the CDR3: TGTGCCAGCTCACCATCCAGGGGGCAACTAGAGACCCAGTACTTC.